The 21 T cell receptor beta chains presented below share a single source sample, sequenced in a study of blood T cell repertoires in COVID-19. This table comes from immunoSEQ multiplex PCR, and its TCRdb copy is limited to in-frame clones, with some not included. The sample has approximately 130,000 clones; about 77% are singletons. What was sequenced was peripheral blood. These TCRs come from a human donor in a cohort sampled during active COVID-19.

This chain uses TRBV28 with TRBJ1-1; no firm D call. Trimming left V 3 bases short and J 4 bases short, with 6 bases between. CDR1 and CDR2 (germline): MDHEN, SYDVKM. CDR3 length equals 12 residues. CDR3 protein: CASSFLSTEAFF. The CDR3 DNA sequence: TGTGCCAGCAGTTTTTTGAGCACTGAAGCTTTCTTT.

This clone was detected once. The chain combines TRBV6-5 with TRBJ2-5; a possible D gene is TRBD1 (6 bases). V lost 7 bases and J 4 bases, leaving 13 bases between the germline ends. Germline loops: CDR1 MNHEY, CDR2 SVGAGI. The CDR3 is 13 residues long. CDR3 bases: TGTGCCAGCACAGGGGCCCTCTTAGAGACCCAGTACTTC. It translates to CASTGALLETQYF.

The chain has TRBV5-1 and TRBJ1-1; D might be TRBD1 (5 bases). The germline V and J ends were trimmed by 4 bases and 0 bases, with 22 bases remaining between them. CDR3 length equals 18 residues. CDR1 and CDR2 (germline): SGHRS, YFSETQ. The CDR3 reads CASSRTSATVTMNTEAFF. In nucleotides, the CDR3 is TGCGCCAGCAGCCGGACCTCCGCGACAGTTACCATGAACACTGAAGCTTTCTTT.

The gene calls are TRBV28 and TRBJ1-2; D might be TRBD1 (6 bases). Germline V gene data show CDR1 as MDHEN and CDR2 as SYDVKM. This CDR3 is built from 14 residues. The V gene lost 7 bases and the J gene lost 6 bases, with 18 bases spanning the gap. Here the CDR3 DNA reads TGTGCCAGCACGACACAGGGTTTGGAGGATGGCTACACCTTC. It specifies CASTTQGLEDGYTF.

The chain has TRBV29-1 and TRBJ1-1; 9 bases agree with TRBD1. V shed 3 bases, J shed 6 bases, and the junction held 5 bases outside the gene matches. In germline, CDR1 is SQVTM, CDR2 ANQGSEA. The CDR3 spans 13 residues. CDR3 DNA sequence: TGCAGCGTTGAGATAACAGGGGGCTCTGAAGCTTTCTTT. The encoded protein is CSVEITGGSEAFF.

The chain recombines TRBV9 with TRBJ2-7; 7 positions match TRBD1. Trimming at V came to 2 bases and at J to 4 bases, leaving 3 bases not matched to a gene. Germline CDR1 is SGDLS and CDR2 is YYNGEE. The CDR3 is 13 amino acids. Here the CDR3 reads CASSVGTEYEQYF. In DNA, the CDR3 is TGTGCCAGCAGCGTCGGGACAGAGTACGAGCAGTACTTC.

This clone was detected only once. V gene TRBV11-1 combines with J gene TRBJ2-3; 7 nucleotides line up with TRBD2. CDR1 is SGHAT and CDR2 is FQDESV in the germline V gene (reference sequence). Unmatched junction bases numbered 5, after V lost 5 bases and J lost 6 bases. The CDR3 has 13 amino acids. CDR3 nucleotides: TGTGCCAGCAGCCCAAGGCGGGGGGATACGCAGTATTTT. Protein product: CASSPRRGDTQYF.

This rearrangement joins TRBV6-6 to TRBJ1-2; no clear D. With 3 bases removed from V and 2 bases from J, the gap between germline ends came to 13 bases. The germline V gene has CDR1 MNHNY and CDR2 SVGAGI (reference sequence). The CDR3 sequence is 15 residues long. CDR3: CASSYLMGRNYGYTF. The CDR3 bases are TGTGCCAGCAGTTATCTTATGGGGAGAAACTATGGCTACACCTTC.

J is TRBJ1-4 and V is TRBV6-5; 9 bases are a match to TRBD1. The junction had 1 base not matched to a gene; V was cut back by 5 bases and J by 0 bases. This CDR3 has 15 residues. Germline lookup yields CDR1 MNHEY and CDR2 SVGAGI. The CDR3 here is CASSRTGATNEKLFF. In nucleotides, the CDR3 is TGTGCCAGCAGTCGGACAGGGGCAACTAATGAAAAACTGTTTTTT.

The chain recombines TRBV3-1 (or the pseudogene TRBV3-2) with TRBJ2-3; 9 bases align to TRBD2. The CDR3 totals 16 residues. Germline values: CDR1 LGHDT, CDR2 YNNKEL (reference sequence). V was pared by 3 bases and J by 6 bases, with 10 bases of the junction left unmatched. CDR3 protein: CASSHRASGDGDTQYF. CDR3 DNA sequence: TGTGCCAGCAGCCATAGGGCTAGCGGGGACGGGGATACGCAGTATTTT.

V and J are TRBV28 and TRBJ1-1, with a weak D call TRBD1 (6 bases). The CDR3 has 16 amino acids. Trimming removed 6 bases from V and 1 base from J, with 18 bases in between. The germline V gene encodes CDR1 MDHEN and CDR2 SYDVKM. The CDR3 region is CASRPVGGVGNTEAFF. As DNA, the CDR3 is TGTGCCAGCAGACCCGTAGGGGGGGTGGGGAACACTGAAGCTTTCTTT.

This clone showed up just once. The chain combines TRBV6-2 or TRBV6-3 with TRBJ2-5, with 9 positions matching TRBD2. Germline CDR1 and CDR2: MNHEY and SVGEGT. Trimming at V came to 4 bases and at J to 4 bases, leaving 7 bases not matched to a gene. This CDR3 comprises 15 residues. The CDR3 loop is CASSFFAGGGETQYF. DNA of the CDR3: TGTGCCAGCAGTTTCTTCGCGGGAGGGGGAGAGACCCAGTACTTC.

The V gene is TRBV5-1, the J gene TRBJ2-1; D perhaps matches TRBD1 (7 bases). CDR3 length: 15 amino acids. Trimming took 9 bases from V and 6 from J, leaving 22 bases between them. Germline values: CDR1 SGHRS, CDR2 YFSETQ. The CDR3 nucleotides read TGCGCCACCATGGCAGGGGGGCTAGACGGCAATGAGCAGTTCTTC. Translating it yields CATMAGGLDGNEQFF.

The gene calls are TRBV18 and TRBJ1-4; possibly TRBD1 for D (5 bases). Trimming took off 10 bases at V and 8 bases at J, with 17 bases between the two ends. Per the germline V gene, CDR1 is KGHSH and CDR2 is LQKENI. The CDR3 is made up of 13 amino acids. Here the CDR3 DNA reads TGTGCCACCGGGTTTCAGGGAGGCGAAAAACTGTTTTTT. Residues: CATGFQGGEKLFF.

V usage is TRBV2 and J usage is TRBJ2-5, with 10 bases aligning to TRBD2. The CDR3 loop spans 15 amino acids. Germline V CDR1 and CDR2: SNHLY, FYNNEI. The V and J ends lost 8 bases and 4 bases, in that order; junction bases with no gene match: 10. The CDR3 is CASSPASGSGETQYF. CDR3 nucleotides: TGTGCCAGCTCCCCGGCTAGCGGGAGTGGAGAGACCCAGTACTTC.

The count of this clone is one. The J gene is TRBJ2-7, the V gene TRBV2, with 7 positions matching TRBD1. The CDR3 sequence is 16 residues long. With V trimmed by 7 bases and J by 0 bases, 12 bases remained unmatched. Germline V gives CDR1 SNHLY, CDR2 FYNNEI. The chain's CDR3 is CASMGSGTAPSYEQYF. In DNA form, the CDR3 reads TGTGCCAGCATGGGATCCGGGACAGCACCCTCCTACGAGCAGTACTTC.

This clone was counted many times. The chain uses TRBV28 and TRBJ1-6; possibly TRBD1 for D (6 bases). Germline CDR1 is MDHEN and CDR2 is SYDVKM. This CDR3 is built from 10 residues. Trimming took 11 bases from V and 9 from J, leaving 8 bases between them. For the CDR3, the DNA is TGTGCCGCGGGGGCTTCACCCCTCCACTTT. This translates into CAAGASPLHF.

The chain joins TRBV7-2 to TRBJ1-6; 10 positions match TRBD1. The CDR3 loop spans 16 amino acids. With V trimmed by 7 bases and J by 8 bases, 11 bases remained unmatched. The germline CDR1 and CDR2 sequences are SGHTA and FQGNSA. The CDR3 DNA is TGTGCCAGCATCCGACGCCGGGGGACAGGGGATTCACCCCTCCACTTT. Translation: CASIRRRGTGDSPLHF.

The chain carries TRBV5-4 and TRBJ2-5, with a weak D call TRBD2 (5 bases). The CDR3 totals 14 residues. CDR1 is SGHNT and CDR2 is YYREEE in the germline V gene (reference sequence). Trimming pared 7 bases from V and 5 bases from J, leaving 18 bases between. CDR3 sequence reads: CASSPEARGETQYF. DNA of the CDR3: TGTGCCAGCTCCCCTGAGGCCCGAGGGGAGACCCAGTACTTC.

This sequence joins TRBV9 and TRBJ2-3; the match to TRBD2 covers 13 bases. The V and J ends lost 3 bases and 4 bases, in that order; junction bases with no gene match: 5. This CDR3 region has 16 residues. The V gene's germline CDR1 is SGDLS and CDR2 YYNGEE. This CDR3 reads CASSGGTSGIADTQYF. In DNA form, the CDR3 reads TGTGCCAGCAGCGGGGGGACTAGCGGGATCGCAGATACGCAGTATTTT.

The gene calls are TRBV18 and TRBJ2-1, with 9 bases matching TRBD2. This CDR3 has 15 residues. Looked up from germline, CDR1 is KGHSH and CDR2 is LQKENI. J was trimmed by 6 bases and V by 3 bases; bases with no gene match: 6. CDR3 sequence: CASSPSGREGNEQFF. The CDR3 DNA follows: TGTGCCAGCTCACCTAGCGGGAGAGAGGGCAATGAGCAGTTCTTC.